This T cell receptor beta chain originates from a study of T cells in Graves' hyperthyroidism and ophthalmopathy. Amplified TCR beta CDR3 regions came from RNA transcripts. The HTBI primer set drove a first-round RT-PCR of the TCR CDR3. TCRdb processed the multiplex PCR reads anew with MiXCR; each CDR3 protein has one entry. The sample yields about 300,000 distinct CDR3 sequences, roughly 15% seen once. The V gene end was trimmed by 4 bases and the J gene end by 3 bases; junction bases not matched to a gene: 10. This CDR3 is 16 amino acids long. Looked up from germline, CDR1 is SQVTM and CDR2 is ANQGSEA.

The source material was blood. This sequence originates from a woman aged 40 to 55 with Graves' hyperthyroidism. This chain connects TRBV29-1 to TRBJ2-1, with 9 bases aligning to TRBD2. Here the CDR3 reads CSVVASLAGLYNEQFF. The CDR3 coding sequence is TGCAGCGTTGTAGCGAGTCTAGCGGGGCTCTACAATGAGCAGTTCTTC.